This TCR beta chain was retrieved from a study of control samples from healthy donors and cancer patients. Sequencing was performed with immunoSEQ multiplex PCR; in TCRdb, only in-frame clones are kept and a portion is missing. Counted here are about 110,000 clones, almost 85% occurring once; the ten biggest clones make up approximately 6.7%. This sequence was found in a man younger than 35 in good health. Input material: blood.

The CDR3 region has the DNA TGTGCCAGCAGCGTAGGGGCAGGGGGTCAAGGCTACACCTTC. This sequence encodes CASSVGAGGQGYTF. The genes are TRBV9 and TRBJ1-2, with 7 bases lining up with TRBD1. Looked up from germline, CDR1 is SGDLS and CDR2 is YYNGEE. V shed 0 bases, J shed 8 bases, and the junction held 7 bases outside the gene matches. This CDR3 has 14 amino acids.